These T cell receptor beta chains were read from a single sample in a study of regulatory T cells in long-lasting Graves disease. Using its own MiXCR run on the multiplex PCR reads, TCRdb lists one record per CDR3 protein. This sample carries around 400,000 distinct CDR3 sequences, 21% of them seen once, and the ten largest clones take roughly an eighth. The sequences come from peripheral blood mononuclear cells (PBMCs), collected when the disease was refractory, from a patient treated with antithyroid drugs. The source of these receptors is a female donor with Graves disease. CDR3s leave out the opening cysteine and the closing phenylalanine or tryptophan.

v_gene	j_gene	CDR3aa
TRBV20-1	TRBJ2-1	SADDNEQF
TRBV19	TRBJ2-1	ASSPHPGQGRSEQF
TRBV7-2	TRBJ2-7	ASRPSGGSYEQY
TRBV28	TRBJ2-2	ASSQHSGLNTGELF
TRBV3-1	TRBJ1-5	ASSQAAGTVYSNQPQH
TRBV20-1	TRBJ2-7	SARVGGRASREQY
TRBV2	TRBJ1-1	ASSESGAEAF
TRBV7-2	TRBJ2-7	ASSLGAGNTYEQY
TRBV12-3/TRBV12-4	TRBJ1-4	ASSMPGTGGSEKLF
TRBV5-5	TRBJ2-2	ASSAPGQVITGELF
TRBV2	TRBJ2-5	ASSSTAFQETQY
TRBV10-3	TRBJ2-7	AMDGFSYEQY
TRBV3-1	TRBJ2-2	ASSQGSSGELF
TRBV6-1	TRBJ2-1	ASSGRASYNEQF
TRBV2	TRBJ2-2	ASSGLNTGELF
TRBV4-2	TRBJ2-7	ASSPRQAGGFFEQY
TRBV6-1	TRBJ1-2	ASTWTGTFMGYT
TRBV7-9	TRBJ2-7	ASSQNRGQSYEQY
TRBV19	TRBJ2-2	ASSIYAGGTGELF
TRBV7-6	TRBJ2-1	ASSLAAGGVYNEQF
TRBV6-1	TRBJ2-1	ASAGSYYNEQF
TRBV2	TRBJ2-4	ASSERLGSSKNIQY
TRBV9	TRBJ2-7	ASSAGVVTSEYYEQY
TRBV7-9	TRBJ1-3	ASSYTSGDTIY
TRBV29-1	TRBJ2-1	SVKGWTSGDYNEQF
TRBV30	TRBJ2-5	AWSVRSQETQY
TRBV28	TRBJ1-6	ASRQGPTSSYNSPLH
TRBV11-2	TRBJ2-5	ASSRTSDQETQY
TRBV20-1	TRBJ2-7	SASRDSSYEQY
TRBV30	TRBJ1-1	AWSNRANTEAF
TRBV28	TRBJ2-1	ASSLVGTSDIYNEQF
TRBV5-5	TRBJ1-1	ASSSSTGDSLNTEAF
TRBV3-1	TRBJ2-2	ASSEGGGGGELF
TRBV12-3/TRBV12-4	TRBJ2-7	ASNGQGGPYEQY
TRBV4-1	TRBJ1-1	ASSPRDRETPEAF
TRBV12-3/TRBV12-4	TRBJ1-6	ASTQTGQGRNSPLH
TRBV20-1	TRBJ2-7	SARGGVTYEQY
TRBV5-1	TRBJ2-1	ASRRQDYNEQF
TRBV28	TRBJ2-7	ASRFLGTGSWNEQY
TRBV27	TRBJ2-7	ASSLEQGGYEQY
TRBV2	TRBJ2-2	ASTPPRREGAGELF